This T cell receptor beta chain emerged from a study of CD8 T cells in ankylosing spondylitis. Deletions cut 6 bases from V and 3 bases from J, with 18 bases between. The CDR3 spans 15 residues. Germline CDR1 and CDR2: SGHTA and FQGNSA. This clonotype was found a few times. The antigen is unknown. Scientists made TCR beta libraries using quantitative 5'-RACE with molecular barcodes. Each CDR3 protein gets one entry after TCRdb re-called the 5' RACE reads with MiXCR. The repertoire consists of around 130,000 distinct CDR3 sequences, with roughly 9% occurring once and the leading ten covering 3% to 4%. Overall study results and limits: Fewer than ten highly homologous variants made up a TCR beta motif that seemed to typify ankylosing spondylitis blood.

This chain links TRBV7-2 with TRBJ2-7, with a weak D call TRBD2 (5 bases). The TCR was taken from a male donor with ankylosing spondylitis or in good health (not recorded which). What was sequenced was blood, either unsorted or a sorted T cell fraction (not recorded which). CDR3: CASRVDSGWVYEQYF. The CDR3 coding sequence is TGTGCCAGCAGAGTAGATTCGGGGTGGGTCTACGAGCAGTACTTC.